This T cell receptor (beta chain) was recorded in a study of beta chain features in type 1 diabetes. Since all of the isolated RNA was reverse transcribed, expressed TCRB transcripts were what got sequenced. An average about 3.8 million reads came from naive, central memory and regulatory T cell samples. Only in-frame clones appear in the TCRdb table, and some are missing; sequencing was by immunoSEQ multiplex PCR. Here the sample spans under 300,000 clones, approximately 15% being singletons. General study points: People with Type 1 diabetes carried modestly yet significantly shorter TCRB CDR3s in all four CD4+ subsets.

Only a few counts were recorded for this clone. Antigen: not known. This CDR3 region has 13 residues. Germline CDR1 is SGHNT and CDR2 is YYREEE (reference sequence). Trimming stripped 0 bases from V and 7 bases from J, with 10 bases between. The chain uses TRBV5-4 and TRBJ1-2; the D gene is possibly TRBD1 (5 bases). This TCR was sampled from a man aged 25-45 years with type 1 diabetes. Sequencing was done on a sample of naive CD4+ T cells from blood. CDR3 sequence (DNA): TGTGCCAGCAGCTTGGAGGGGTTGTCTGGCTACACCTTC. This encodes CASSLEGLSGYTF. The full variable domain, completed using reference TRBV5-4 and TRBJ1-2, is ETGVTQSPTHLIKTRGQQVTLRCSSQSGHNTVSWYQQALGQGPQFIFQYYREEENGRGNFPPRFSGLQFPNYSSELNVNALELDDSALYLCASSLEGLSGYTFGSGTRLTVV.